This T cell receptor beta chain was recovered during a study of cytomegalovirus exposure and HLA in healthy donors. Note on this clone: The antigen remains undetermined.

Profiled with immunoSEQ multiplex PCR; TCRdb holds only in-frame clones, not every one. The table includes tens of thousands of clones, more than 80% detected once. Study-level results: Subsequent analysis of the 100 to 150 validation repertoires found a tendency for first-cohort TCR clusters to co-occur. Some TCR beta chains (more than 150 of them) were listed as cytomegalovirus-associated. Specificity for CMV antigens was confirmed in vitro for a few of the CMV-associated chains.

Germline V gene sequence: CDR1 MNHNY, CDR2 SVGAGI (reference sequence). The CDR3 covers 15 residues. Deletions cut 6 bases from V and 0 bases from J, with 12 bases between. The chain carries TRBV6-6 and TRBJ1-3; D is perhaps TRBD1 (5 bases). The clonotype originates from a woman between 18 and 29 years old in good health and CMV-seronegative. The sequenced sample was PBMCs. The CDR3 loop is CASRLREYSGNTIYF. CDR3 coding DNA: TGTGCCAGCAGGCTCAGGGAATACTCTGGAAACACCATATATTTT.